The rows below give T cell receptor beta chains drawn from one sample of a study of CD8 T cells in Susac syndrome. TCRdb itself ran the immunoSEQ multiplex PCR reads through MiXCR, one entry per CDR3 protein. Of 180,000 or so distinct CDR3 sequences listed, 85% to 95% were seen once; the top ten hold 0.1%. The sequencing sample was made of CD4+ T cells from PBMCs. The receptors here all came from a human donor in good health. The CDR3 runs from the conserved cysteine through the conserved F or W. Fields, in order: clone size, D gene, V gene, CDR3 length, J gene, CDR3 protein, CDR3 DNA. A D gene is named only where the DNA matches it firmly. The size entry is marked missing in some rows and otherwise reads once, few, many or a size class.

>NA|TRBD1|TRBV19|17|TRBJ2-6
CASSIMGQSSGANVLTF
TGTGCCAGTAGTATAATGGGACAGAGCTCTGGGGCCAACGTCCTGACTTTC
>once|NA|TRBV6-5|16|TRBJ2-3
CASSYSRGIRTDTQYF
TGTGCCAGCAGTTACTCGAGGGGAATACGCACAGATACGCAGTATTTT
>NA|NA|TRBV12-3/TRBV12-4|12|TRBJ2-7
CASSLYGDEQYF
TGTGCCAGCAGTTTGTACGGGGACGAGCAGTACTTC
>NA|TRBD1|TRBV6-6|14|TRBJ2-7
CASSAGTGVYEQYF
TGTGCCAGCAGTGCCGGGACAGGAGTTTACGAGCAGTACTTC
>NA|NA|TRBV27|14|TRBJ1-1
CASSLSRINTEAFF
TGTGCCAGCAGTTTATCCAGGATAAACACTGAAGCTTTCTTT
>NA|NA|TRBV30|15|TRBJ2-1
CAWSVMGRANNEQFF
TGTGCCTGGAGCGTCATGGGTCGGGCTAACAATGAGCAGTTCTTC
>NA|TRBD1|TRBV7-2|13|TRBJ1-2
CASSPTGTGGYTF
TGTGCCAGCAGCCCGACAGGGACGGGTGGCTACACCTTC
>NA|TRBD1|TRBV12-3/TRBV12-4|14|TRBJ1-5
CASSSGQGGQPQHF
TGTGCCAGCAGTTCCGGACAGGGTGGTCAGCCCCAGCATTTT
>NA|TRBD2|TRBV20-1|11|TRBJ2-3
CSGRATDTQYF
TGCAGCGGGAGGGCGACAGATACGCAGTATTTT
>NA|NA|TRBV7-9|12|TRBJ2-7
CASSMSPYEQYF
TGTGCCAGCAGCATGTCACCGTACGAGCAGTACTTC
>NA|NA|TRBV12-3/TRBV12-4|17|TRBJ2-1
CASSLTPGLGSYNEQFF
TGTGCCAGCAGTTTAACCCCAGGCCTAGGCTCCTACAATGAGCAGTTCTTC
>NA|TRBD2|TRBV20-1|14|TRBJ2-5
CSAISGRAEETQYF
TGCAGTGCTATTAGCGGGAGGGCGGAAGAGACCCAGTACTTC
>NA|TRBD1|TRBV28|14|TRBJ1-1
CASGPGTGVPEAFF
TGTGCCAGCGGACCCGGGACAGGGGTTCCTGAAGCTTTCTTT
>NA|NA|TRBV20-1|14|TRBJ2-7
CSAPRRSAGYEQYF
TGCAGTGCTCCCCGTCGCAGCGCGGGATACGAGCAGTACTTC
>NA|NA|TRBV9|15|TRBJ2-7
CASSVDADTKYEQYF
TGTGCCAGCAGCGTAGACGCGGACACGAAATACGAGCAGTACTTC
>NA|NA|TRBV18|14|TRBJ1-1
CASSLIYESTEAFF
TGTGCCAGCTCTCTCATATACGAGTCCACTGAAGCTTTCTTT
>NA|NA|TRBV9|11|TRBJ1-2
CASSTSGGYTF
TGTGCCAGCAGCACCTCTGGGGGCTACACCTTC
>NA|NA|TRBV11-2|14|TRBJ2-1
CASSPGHRNNEQFF
TGTGCCAGCAGCCCTGGGCATCGAAACAATGAGCAGTTCTTC
>NA|TRBD1|TRBV27|13|TRBJ2-5
CASSLGTVGTQYF
TGTGCCAGCAGTCTAGGGACAGTTGGGACCCAGTACTTC
>NA|TRBD2|TRBV20-1|16|TRBJ2-2
CSARDWLAGPTGELFF
TGCAGTGCTAGAGATTGGCTAGCGGGACCCACCGGGGAGCTGTTTTTT
>NA|NA|TRBV30|13|TRBJ1-5
CAWGGGYNQPQHF
TGTGCCTGGGGTGGGGGGTACAATCAGCCCCAGCATTTT
>NA|NA|TRBV4-3|15|TRBJ1-2
CASSQRSNPTEGYTF
TGCGCCAGCAGCCAAAGGTCCAATCCTACGGAGGGCTACACCTTC
>NA|NA|TRBV30|13|TRBJ2-5
CAWSVGHRETQYF
TGTGCCTGGAGTGTGGGGCACAGGGAGACCCAGTACTTC
>NA|TRBD2|TRBV6-2/TRBV6-3|15|TRBJ2-7
CASSYSATSVYEQYF
TGTGCCAGCAGTTACTCCGCGACTAGCGTATACGAGCAGTACTTC
>NA|NA|TRBV29-1|12|TRBJ1-1
CSGASGDTEAFF
TGCAGCGGGGCCTCCGGGGACACTGAAGCTTTCTTT
>NA|NA|TRBV27|13|TRBJ1-1
CASSTPGRTEAFF
TGTGCCAGCAGCACCCCTGGGCGGACTGAAGCTTTCTTT
>NA|NA|TRBV20-1|13|TRBJ2-5
CSASREYQETQYF
TGCAGTGCAAGTAGGGAGTACCAAGAGACCCAGTACTTC
>NA|TRBD2|TRBV20-1|13|TRBJ2-1
CSARSPSGNEQFF
TGCAGTGCTAGATCCCCTAGCGGGAATGAGCAGTTCTTC
>NA|NA|TRBV9|15|TRBJ2-7
CASSVEGEEAYEQYF
TGTGCCAGCAGCGTAGAAGGGGAGGAGGCCTACGAGCAGTACTTC
>NA|TRBD1|TRBV18|15|TRBJ1-2
CASSPSGQEHYGYTF
TGTGCCAGCTCACCATCCGGACAGGAACACTATGGCTACACCTTC
>NA|TRBD2|TRBV6-2/TRBV6-3|15|TRBJ2-1
CASSYMASGNNEQFF
TGTGCCAGCAGTTACATGGCTAGCGGGAACAATGAGCAGTTCTTC
>NA|NA|TRBV30|13|TRBJ1-1
CAWSVRGDTEAFF
TGTGCCTGGAGTGTACGGGGGGACACTGAAGCTTTCTTT
>NA|TRBD1|TRBV20-1|13|TRBJ1-1
CSAGQARGGLAFF
TGCAGTGCGGGACAGGCGCGGGGAGGTTTAGCTTTCTTT
>NA|TRBD1|TRBV30|15|TRBJ1-5
CAWSQDRGQRQPQHF
TGTGCCTGGAGTCAGGACAGGGGGCAAAGGCAGCCCCAGCATTTT
>NA|NA|TRBV27|16|TRBJ2-3
CASRSVAATYTDTQYF
TGTGCCAGCAGGTCGGTAGCGGCGACTTACACAGATACGCAGTATTTT
>NA|TRBD1|TRBV5-1|15|TRBJ2-7
CASSSFGTGVYEQYF
TGCGCCAGCAGCTCCTTCGGGACAGGGGTCTACGAGCAGTACTTC
>NA|NA|TRBV30|13|TRBJ1-2
CAWSVGLGYGYTF
TGTGCCTGGAGTGTCGGTCTAGGCTATGGCTACACCTTC
>once|NA|TRBV29-1|13|TRBJ2-1
CSVRLASWNEQFF
TGCAGCGTTCGGCTAGCGAGTTGGAATGAGCAGTTCTTC
>NA|NA|TRBV12-3/TRBV12-4|12|TRBJ2-7
CASSPGHIEQYF
TGTGCCAGCAGCCCGGGACATATCGAGCAGTACTTC
>NA|TRBD1|TRBV15|19|TRBJ1-1
CATSRGPGTGGSMNTEAFF
TGTGCCACCAGCAGAGGCCCAGGGACAGGGGGCTCTATGAACACTGAAGCTTTCTTT
>NA|NA|TRBV29-1|12|TRBJ2-1
CSVELQILEQFF
TGCAGCGTTGAGTTGCAAATTCTAGAGCAGTTCTTC
>NA|NA|TRBV15|14|TRBJ2-1
CATRLDRGGSEQFF
TGTGCCACTAGACTCGACAGGGGAGGGAGTGAGCAGTTCTTC
>NA|TRBD2|TRBV7-2|18|TRBJ2-2
CASSHGTSGRAATGELFF
TGTGCCAGCAGTCACGGGACTAGCGGGAGGGCGGCCACCGGGGAGCTGTTTTTT
>NA|TRBD2|TRBV2|13|TRBJ2-1
CARGLAVNNEQFF
TGTGCGAGGGGACTAGCGGTTAACAATGAGCAGTTCTTC
>NA|TRBD2|TRBV3-1|17|TRBJ2-3
CASSQVYRSGRGDTQYF
TGTGCCAGCAGCCAAGTTTATCGTAGCGGGCGAGGAGATACGCAGTATTTT
>once|NA|TRBV11-2|17|TRBJ2-4
CASSLVLARRAKNIQYF
TGTGCCAGCAGCTTAGTTCTCGCCCGGAGGGCCAAAAACATTCAGTACTTC
>NA|NA|TRBV6-2/TRBV6-3|16|TRBJ2-7
CASSSWSGYTAREQYF
TGTGCCAGCAGTTCCTGGAGCGGTTATACGGCACGCGAGCAGTACTTC
>once|TRBD1|TRBV14|17|TRBJ1-5
CASSQSEGQGWSQPQHF
TGTGCCAGCAGCCAGAGTGAGGGACAGGGATGGAGTCAGCCCCAGCATTTT
>NA|TRBD2|TRBV7-2|14|TRBJ2-7
CASSLAGTIGEQYF
TGTGCCAGCAGCCTAGCCGGGACTATTGGCGAGCAGTACTTC
>NA|TRBD1|TRBV3-1|15|TRBJ1-2
CASSQNAGGGYGYTF
TGTGCCAGCAGCCAAAACGCAGGGGGCGGCTATGGCTACACCTTC